A single sample is the source of the 15 T cell receptor beta chains below, sequenced in a study of blood T cell repertoires in COVID-19. Assay used: immunoSEQ multiplex PCR; TCRdb lists only in-frame clones, some missing. The repertoire has under 200,000 clones, 70% to 90% of them found once; the top ten carry roughly 0.8%. Sequenced sample: PBMCs or T cells enriched from blood (not recorded which). These receptors came from a woman aged 18-29 years who had recovered from COVID-19.

V usage is TRBV27 and J usage is TRBJ1-1; D remains unclear. Germline lookup yields CDR1 MNHEY and CDR2 SMNVEV (reference sequence). The CDR3 spans 14 residues. Trimming removed 6 bases from V and 0 bases from J, with 11 bases in between. The CDR3 region has the DNA TGTGCCAGCAGCTCCAGATACATGAACACTGAAGCTTTCTTT. This gives the protein CASSSRYMNTEAFF.

J is TRBJ1-2 and V is TRBV30; no reliable D call. V was clipped by 2 bases and J by 8 bases, with 18 bases between them. Germline lookup yields CDR1 GTSNPN and CDR2 SVGIG (reference sequence). The CDR3 contains 14 residues. The CDR3 nucleotides read TGTGCCTGGAGTCCCTTAGGAGGACCCGCGGGCTACACCTTC. It is translated as CAWSPLGGPAGYTF.

The J gene is TRBJ2-7, the V gene TRBV15; 9 nucleotides line up with TRBD2. V trimming: 0 bases; J trimming: 6 bases; junction bases outside the gene matches: 6. The CDR3 contains 15 residues. Germline CDR1 reads LNHNV; CDR2 reads YYDKDF (reference sequence). DNA for the CDR3: TGTGCCACCAGCAGAGAGGGACTAGCTGGTGCCGAGCAGTACTTC. It encodes CATSREGLAGAEQYF.

V and J are TRBV5-1 and TRBJ1-1; the D is unclear. With 4 bases removed from V and 3 bases from J, the gap between germline ends came to 34 bases. The CDR3 loop spans 21 amino acids. CDR1 and CDR2 (germline): SGHRS, YFSETQ. In DNA, the CDR3 is TGCGCCAGCAGCCTACCCCCGGGGTCGGCTACCAGGTCACGGGTAGACACTGAAGCTTTCTTT. Its translation is CASSLPPGSATRSRVDTEAFF.

V is TRBV28 and J is TRBJ2-3, with TRBD2 identical over 8 bases. With 7 bases clipped from V and 3 bases from J, the junction kept 6 bases outside the gene matches. Germline-derived CDR1 and CDR2 are MDHEN and SYDVKM. The CDR3 contains 14 residues. CDR3 sequence (DNA): TGTGCCAGCACCCTAGCGGGCTGGACAGATACGCAGTATTTT. This sequence encodes CASTLAGWTDTQYF.

The chain has TRBV5-4 and TRBJ1-1; TRBD1 matches 8 bases. The germline V gene has CDR1 SGHNT and CDR2 YYREEE (reference sequence). The V and J ends lost 3 bases and 7 bases, in that order; junction bases with no gene match: 5. The CDR3 is 13 residues long. As DNA, the CDR3 is TGTGCCAGCAGCTCGACAGGGGATGGTGAAGCTTTCTTT. Encoded protein: CASSSTGDGEAFF.

CDR3 protein: CATSDPRVASAQTDTQYF. The CDR3, as DNA: TGTGCCACCAGTGATCCACGGGTCGCTAGCGCCCAGACAGATACGCAGTATTTT. The chain joins TRBV24-1 to TRBJ2-3, with a tentative D call TRBD2 (6 bases). The CDR3 consists of 18 residues. CDR1 is KGHDR and CDR2 is SFDVKD in the germline V gene. V lost 3 bases to trimming and J lost 3 bases, with 21 bases between them.

This chain joins TRBV5-4 and TRBJ1-2, with D possibly being TRBD1 (6 bases). The CDR3 consists of 15 residues. Germline values: CDR1 SGHNT, CDR2 YYREEE (reference sequence). V shed 1 base and J shed 4 bases, with 14 bases lying between them. The CDR3 DNA follows: TGTGCCAGCAGCTTGAATCGGGGGGCCCTCTATGGCTACACCTTC. It codes for CASSLNRGALYGYTF.

The chain is built from TRBV5-1 and TRBJ2-5; D gene ambiguous. The germline V and J ends were trimmed by 1 base and 5 bases, with 12 bases remaining between them. The germline gives CDR1 SGHRS, CDR2 YFSETQ. This CDR3 is built from 14 residues. The CDR3 loop reads CASSLRVAGETQYF. In DNA form, the CDR3 reads TGCGCCAGCAGCTTGCGAGTAGCCGGCGAGACCCAGTACTTC.

This chain joins TRBV5-1 and TRBJ2-7; TRBD2 aligns across 14 bases. The CDR3 runs 17 residues. The V gene's germline CDR1 is SGHRS and CDR2 YFSETQ. V shed 0 bases and J 4 bases; nucleotides not matched to a gene: 6. The CDR3 reads CASSLEGTSGRNYEQYF. DNA of the CDR3: TGCGCCAGCAGCTTGGAAGGGACTAGCGGGAGAAATTACGAGCAGTACTTC.

The chain uses TRBV28 and TRBJ2-7; TRBD2 agrees at 7 bases. Germline CDR1 MDHEN, CDR2 SYDVKM. CDR3 length: 14 residues. The V and J ends lost 6 bases and 4 bases, in that order; junction bases with no gene match: 9. CDR3 DNA: TGTGCCAGCAGCCCCTGGGGGAGGGAGTACGAGCAGTACTTC. Protein product: CASSPWGREYEQYF.

J is TRBJ2-1 and V is TRBV24-1; 8 nucleotides match TRBD2. The CDR3 length is 17 residues. Per germline, CDR1 KGHDR and CDR2 SFDVKD. The V segment lost 2 bases and the J segment 5 bases; nucleotides outside the gene matches: 10. The CDR3 nucleotides read TGTGCCACCAGTGATTGGACAGCGGGAGAGGCCAACAATGAGCAGTTCTTC. Translating it yields CATSDWTAGEANNEQFF.

The gene calls are TRBV29-1 and TRBJ1-2, with D possibly TRBD1 on 6 matching bases. V dropped 8 bases and J dropped 4 bases, with 17 bases sitting between them. The germline V gene has CDR1 SQVTM and CDR2 ANQGSEA. This CDR3 region has 13 residues. The CDR3 sequence is CSSTLQGSYGYTF. The CDR3 nucleotides are TGCAGCAGCACGCTACAGGGATCCTATGGCTACACCTTC. The variable domain in full, with the rest retrieved from reference TRBV29-1 and TRBJ1-2, is SAVISQKPSRDICQRGTSLTIQCQVDSQVTMMFWYRQQPGQSLTLIATANQGSEATYESGFVIDKFPISRPNLTFSTLTVSNMSPEDSSIYLCSSTLQGSYGYTFGSGTRLTVV.

The chain recombines TRBV11-1 with TRBJ2-5; 7 positions agree with TRBD1. The CDR3 has 16 amino acids. The trim removed 2 bases at V and 5 bases at J, leaving 11 bases unmatched. Germline CDR1 SGHAT, CDR2 FQDESV (reference sequence). This CDR3 is CASSLFGQGVGETQYF. CDR3 DNA sequence: TGTGCCAGCAGCTTATTCGGCCAGGGGGTAGGGGAGACCCAGTACTTC.

V gene TRBV30 combines with J gene TRBJ1-4, with 7 bases matching TRBD1. CDR1 and CDR2 from the germline V gene are GTSNPN and SVGIG (reference sequence). The CDR3 runs 14 residues. Unmatched junction bases numbered 4, after V lost 3 bases and J lost 3 bases. CDR3 sequence (DNA): TGTGCCTGGAGCGAAGGGGGCCCTAATGAAAAACTGTTTTTT. This gives the protein CAWSEGGPNEKLFF.